One and the same sample provided the 20 T cell receptor beta chains below, sequenced in a study of identifying expanded T cells in peripheral blood. TCRdb's table, derived via immunoSEQ multiplex PCR, lists solely in-frame clones and lacks some. The repertoire consists of tens of thousands of clones, with 88% occurring once and the leading ten covering approximately 4%. The specimen sequenced was blood. The receptors were sampled from a person between 18 and 70 years old in good health.

The J gene is TRBJ1-5, the V gene TRBV9; D might be TRBD1 (5 bases). V was cut by 0 bases and J by 0 bases, with 7 bases left in between. The CDR3 runs 15 residues. Germline CDR1 and CDR2: SGDLS and YYNGEE. The CDR3 DNA sequence: TGTGCCAGCAGCGTAGGGGGGTCTAGCAATCAGCCCCAGCATTTT. Protein: CASSVGGSSNQPQHF.

The CDR3 here is CASSETGGSADTQYF. CDR3 DNA: TGTGCCAGCAGTGAAACGGGGGGCTCGGCAGATACGCAGTATTTT. This chain joins TRBV6-4 and TRBJ2-3; tentative D call: TRBD2 (7 bases). Germline assignment: CDR1 MRHNA and CDR2 SNTAGT. There are 15 residues in the CDR3. Trimming took 3 bases from V and 4 from J, leaving 14 bases between them.

This chain uses TRBV25-1 with TRBJ1-3, with a weak D call TRBD1 (5 bases). Germline values: CDR1 MGHDK, CDR2 SYGVNS. Trimming took off 4 bases at V and 1 base at J, with 11 bases between the two ends. There are 15 residues in the CDR3. The CDR3 nucleotides are TGTGCCAGCAGTGGTCGGGGGAGATCTGGAAACACCATATATTTT. Translating it yields CASSGRGRSGNTIYF.

In its sample, this clone was seen once. The rearrangement links TRBV7-3 to TRBJ2-7; D is perhaps TRBD1 or TRBD2 (5 bases each). The CDR3 consists of 18 residues. CDR1 and CDR2 from the germline V gene are SGHTA and FQGTGA. V dropped 1 base and J dropped 2 bases, with 21 bases sitting between them. In nucleotides, the CDR3 is TGTGCCAGCAGCTTAAGGGGTGGGGGTTTTGGGAAGACCTACGAGCAGTACTTC. The encoded protein is CASSLRGGGFGKTYEQYF.

This sequence joins TRBV28 and TRBJ2-3; 11 nucleotides align to TRBD2. The germline CDR1 and CDR2 sequences are MDHEN and SYDVKM. The CDR3 has 17 residues. V shed 2 bases, J shed 11 bases, and the junction held 15 bases outside the gene matches. In DNA form, the CDR3 reads TGTGCCAGCAGTTTAGGGAGACTAGCGGGACGCCAAATGGGGCAGTATTTT. Translation gives CASSLGRLAGRQMGQYF. The whole variable domain, remainder taken from reference TRBV28 and TRBJ2-3, is DVKVTQSSRYLVKRTGEKVFLECVQDMDHENMFWYRQDPGLGLRLIYFSYDVKMKEKGDIPEGYSVSREKKERFSLILESASTNQTSMYLCASSLGRLAGRQMGQYFGPGTRLTVL.

For the CDR3, the DNA is TGTGCCAGCAGTGAAAAGGGTCTGAGAGGGTCACCCCTCCACTTT. Amino acids: CASSEKGLRGSPLHF. The rearrangement links TRBV2 to TRBJ1-6; D gene unclear. This CDR3 has 15 residues. From germline, CDR1 is SNHLY and CDR2 FYNNEI. V shed 2 bases and J shed 10 bases, with 15 bases lying between them.

This clone was observed a few times. This sequence joins TRBV12-5 and TRBJ1-2; D is undetermined. The V gene's germline CDR1 is LGHNT and CDR2 FRNRAP. The CDR3 loop spans 12 amino acids. The V gene lost 4 bases and the J gene lost 3 bases, with 6 bases spanning the gap. DNA for the CDR3: TGTGCTAGTGGTTACACAGACTATGGCTACACCTTC. Translation gives CASGYTDYGYTF. The whole variable domain, remainder taken from reference TRBV12-5 and TRBJ1-2, is DARVTQTPRHKVTEMGQEVTMRCQPILGHNTVFWYRQTMMQGLELLAYFRNRAPLDDSGMPKDRFSAEMPDATLATLKIQPSEPRDSAVYFCASGYTDYGYTFGSGTRLTVV.

The chain uses TRBV11-2 and TRBJ1-1, with D perhaps TRBD1 (6 bases). CDR1 and CDR2 (germline): SGHAT, FQNNGV. Between the trimmed V and J ends, which lost 4 bases and 3 bases, there was a span of 15 bases. This CDR3 contains 15 residues. CDR3 DNA: TGTGCCAGCAGCTCGGTCCGGACAGCCCACACTGAAGCTTTCTTT. Encoded protein: CASSSVRTAHTEAFF.

This chain's CDR3 is CASSQSWNTEAFF. The CDR3 DNA is TGTGCCAGCAGCCAGTCATGGAACACTGAAGCTTTCTTT. The V and J genes are TRBV16 and TRBJ1-1; D is uncertain. Germline V gene lookup returns CDR1 KGHSY and CDR2 FQNENV. The V and J ends lost 3 bases and 1 base respectively, with 6 bases between them. This CDR3 has 13 amino acids. Drawing the rest from reference TRBV16 and TRBJ1-1, the complete variable domain is GEEVAQTPKHLVRGEGQKAKLYCAPIKGHSYVFWYQQVLKNEFKFLISFQNENVFDETGMPKERFSAKCLPNSPCSLEIQATKLEDSAVYFCASSQSWNTEAFFGQGTRLTVV.

CDR3 sequence: CATVAGLYTDTQYF. The CDR3 DNA follows: TGTGCCACCGTTGCGGGACTGTACACAGATACGCAGTATTTT. This sequence joins TRBV10-3 and TRBJ2-3; D is possibly TRBD2 (6 bases). The CDR3 runs 14 residues. Per the germline V gene, CDR1 is ENHRY and CDR2 is SYGVKD. Trimming cost V 10 bases and J 2 bases, with 16 bases left between them.

CDR3 protein: CASSLGGLAGVGYEQYF. The CDR3 coding sequence is TGTGCCAGCAGCTTAGGGGGACTAGCGGGAGTCGGGTACGAGCAGTACTTC. V usage is TRBV7-9 and J usage is TRBJ2-7; 14 bases agree with TRBD2. Germline V CDR1 and CDR2: SEHNR, FQNEAQ (reference sequence). Losses at the gene ends were 1 base for V and 4 bases for J; bases not matched to a gene: 6. CDR3 length: 17 amino acids.

V and J are TRBV19 and TRBJ2-1; D is possibly TRBD2 (6 bases). With 1 base removed from V and 4 bases from J, the gap between germline ends came to 11 bases. Germline V gene data show CDR1 as LNHDA and CDR2 as SQIVND (reference sequence). The CDR3 loop spans 15 amino acids. CDR3 nucleotide sequence: TGTGCCAGTAGTATAGGCCAGGACTATTACAATGAGCAGTTCTTC. Its protein product is CASSIGQDYYNEQFF. Using reference TRBV19 and TRBJ2-1 for the parts outside the CDR3, the full variable domain is DGGITQSPKYLFRKEGQNVTLSCEQNLNHDAMYWYRQDPGQGLRLIYYSQIVNDFQKGDIAEGYSVSREKKESFPLTVTSAQKNPTAFYLCASSIGQDYYNEQFFGPGTRLTVL.

The genes are TRBV5-6 and TRBJ2-1; D not certain. The CDR3 totals 16 residues. Germline V gene lookup returns CDR1 SGHDT and CDR2 YYEEEE. V lost 3 bases to trimming and J lost 1 base, with 14 bases between them. The chain's CDR3 is CASSSEPRLSYNEQFF. The CDR3 nucleotides are TGTGCCAGCAGCTCCGAGCCCCGGTTATCCTACAATGAGCAGTTCTTC.

The chain is built from TRBV4-1 and TRBJ1-2, with 9 bases fitting TRBD1. The CDR3 extends over 15 amino acids. The ends lost 5 bases at V and 3 bases at J; junction bases unmatched: 7. Germline V lookup: CDR1 MGHRA, CDR2 YSYEKL. CDR3 in DNA: TGCGCCAGCAGCACCCGGACAGGGGACTACTATGGCTACACCTTC. Its translation is CASSTRTGDYYGYTF.

The chain joins TRBV7-9 to TRBJ2-2; 10 bases map to TRBD1. CDR1 SEHNR and CDR2 FQNEAQ come from the germline V gene (reference sequence). CDR3 size: 14 residues. V gave up 7 bases and J gave up 7 bases; unmatched junction bases: 6. The CDR3 here is CASKGQGSDGELFF. CDR3 nucleotide sequence: TGTGCCAGCAAGGGACAGGGGAGTGACGGGGAGCTGTTTTTT.

The CDR3 nucleotides are TGCAGCGTTGGAAGGTGGGTGAGGACGCCTGGAGAGACCCAGTACTTC. Its translation: CSVGRWVRTPGETQYF. The rearrangement uses TRBV29-1 and TRBJ2-5; no definite D call. Germline-derived CDR1 and CDR2 are SQVTM and ANQGSEA. The CDR3 has 16 amino acids. Trimming pared 4 bases from V and 4 bases from J, leaving 22 bases between.

The rearrangement joins TRBV5-4 to TRBJ2-7; 12 positions match TRBD1. Trimming removed 0 bases from V and 6 bases from J; junction bases left unmatched: 4. Germline V lookup: CDR1 SGHNT, CDR2 YYREEE (reference sequence). The CDR3 length is 15 residues. The DNA of the CDR3 is TGTGCCAGCAGCTTGGCGGGACAGGGGGCTTCCGAGCAGTACTTC. Its protein is CASSLAGQGASEQYF.

The rearrangement links TRBV5-1 to TRBJ1-4; 7 nucleotides agree with TRBD1. The ends lost 0 bases at V and 4 bases at J; junction bases unmatched: 3. Germline values: CDR1 SGHRS, CDR2 YFSETQ. The CDR3 contains 15 residues. The CDR3 DNA reads as TGCGCCAGCAGCTTGGCCGGGACAGTTAATGAAAAACTGTTTTTT. It translates to CASSLAGTVNEKLFF.

The V and J genes are TRBV7-2 and TRBJ2-2, with D perhaps TRBD2 (6 bases). Germline V CDR1 and CDR2: SGHTA, FQGNSA. Trimming cost V 2 bases and J 4 bases, with 11 bases left between them. The CDR3 length is 15 residues. The CDR3 loop reads CASSLRGLTTGELFF. CDR3 coding DNA: TGTGCCAGCAGCTTACGAGGACTAACCACCGGGGAGCTGTTTTTT. Based on the CDR3 plus reference TRBV7-2 and TRBJ2-2, the full variable domain is GAGVSQSPSNKVTEKGKDVELRCDPISGHTALYWYRQSLGQGLEFLIYFQGNSAPDKSGLPSDRFSAERTGGSVSTLTIQRTQQEDSAVYLCASSLRGLTTGELFFGEGSRLTVL.

The genes are TRBV7-9 and TRBJ2-3; the D gene is possibly TRBD2 (5 bases). V was cut by 5 bases and J by 3 bases, with 18 bases left in between. Per the germline V gene, CDR1 is SEHNR and CDR2 is FQNEAQ (reference sequence). This CDR3 region has 16 residues. The CDR3 nucleotides read TGTGCCAGCAGCCCCCGGGCTAGCTCTGGGACAGATACGCAGTATTTT. It translates to CASSPRASSGTDTQYF.